This T cell receptor beta chain was captured by sequencing in a study of T cells in Graves' hyperthyroidism and ophthalmopathy. This clonotype has a handful of counts. TCR beta CDR3 regions were amplified from RNA transcripts. First-round RT-PCR with HTBI primers amplified the TCR CDR3 region. Each CDR3 protein is one row after TCRdb ran MiXCR on the multiplex PCR reads. The sample has 660,000 or so distinct CDR3 sequences, around 20% seen once. After removal of 4 bases from V and 0 bases from J, the junction contained 12 bases not matched to a gene. CDR3 length: 19 residues. The germline gives CDR1 MNHEY, CDR2 SVGEGT.

The receptor's source is a man aged 30 to 45 with Graves' ophthalmopathy. The chain carries TRBV6-2 or TRBV6-3 and TRBJ2-1; 10 bases align to TRBD1. The specimen sequenced was blood. The CDR3, as DNA: TGTGCCAGCAGTTGGGACAGGGGCCAGTCCTTAAGCTCCTACAATGAGCAGTTCTTC. Protein sequence: CASSWDRGQSLSSYNEQFF.